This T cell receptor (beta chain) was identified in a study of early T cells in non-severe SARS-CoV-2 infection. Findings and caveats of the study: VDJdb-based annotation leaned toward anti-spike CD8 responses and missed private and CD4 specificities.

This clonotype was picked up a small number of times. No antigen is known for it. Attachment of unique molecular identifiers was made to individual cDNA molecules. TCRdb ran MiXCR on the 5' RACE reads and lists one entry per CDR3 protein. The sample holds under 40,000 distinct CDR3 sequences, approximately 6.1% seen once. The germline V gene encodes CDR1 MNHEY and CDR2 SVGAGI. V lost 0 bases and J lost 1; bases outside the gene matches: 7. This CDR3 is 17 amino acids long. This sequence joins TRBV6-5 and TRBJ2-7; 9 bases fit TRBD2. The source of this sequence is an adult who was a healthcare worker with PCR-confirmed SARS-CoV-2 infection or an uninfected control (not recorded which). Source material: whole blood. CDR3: CASSYSAGGSQSYEQYF. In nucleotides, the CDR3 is TGTGCCAGCAGTTACTCTGCGGGAGGGTCGCAGTCCTACGAGCAGTACTTC.